This T cell receptor beta chain was captured by sequencing in a study of T cells after yellow fever vaccination. General study findings and limits: Post-booster samples contained most primary-vaccination clones (approximately 95% CD4, around 90% CD8).

This clonotype was observed a handful of times. The antigen is unknown. MiXCR, applied by TCRdb to the 5' RACE reads, yields one record per CDR3 protein. The sample carries around 590,000 distinct CDR3 sequences, about 12% recorded once. This specimen was PBMCs, taken on the day of the yellow fever booster vaccination. The origin of this receptor is a man under 40 who received the YFV17D yellow fever vaccine.

The CDR3 DNA is TGTGCCAGCGGATTTGGTAGGGGCTCTAATGAGCAGTTCTTC. Its translation: CASGFGRGSNEQFF. This rearrangement joins TRBV7-9 to TRBJ2-1; maybe TRBD1 (5 bases). V was trimmed by 8 bases and J by 7 bases, leaving 18 bases between them. Germline V gene lookup returns CDR1 SEHNR and CDR2 FQNEAQ (reference sequence). The CDR3 contains 14 residues.